The 21 T cell receptor beta chains presented below share a single source sample, sequenced in a study of CXCR3-negative and CXCR3-positive naive CD8 T cells. Via 5' RACE with UMI labels, TRB cDNA libraries were prepared. TCRdb reanalyzed the 5' RACE reads, giving one entry per CDR3 protein sequence and no DNA. This sample contains tens of thousands of distinct CDR3 sequences. Sequencing was carried out using naive CXCR3- CD8+ T cells from blood. Documented subset: CD45RO-CCR7+CD27+CD95- naive CD8+ T cells lacking CXCR3 (TNR3-). The receptors come from a human donor in good health. Some clones in this sample may be carry-over from other donors' samples.

The chain uses TRBV2 and TRBJ1-5. Germline V gene data show CDR1 as SNHLY and CDR2 as FYNNEI. This CDR3 spans 14 amino acids. This CDR3 is CASSDGQPNSPQHF. The whole variable domain, filled in from reference TRBV2 and TRBJ1-5, reads EPEVTQTPSHQVTQMGQEVILRCVPISNHLYFYWYRQILGQKVEFLVSFYNNEISEKSEIFDDQFSVERPDGSNFTLKIRSTKLEDSAMYFCASSDGQPNSPQHFGDGTRLSIL.

The CDR3 reads CASLPAGEYGYTF. The genes are TRBV7-9 and TRBJ1-2. The CDR3 extends over 13 amino acids. Per the germline V gene, CDR1 is SEHNR and CDR2 is FQNEAQ (reference sequence).

The V and J genes are TRBV30 and TRBJ2-3. CDR3 size: 14 residues. The germline CDR1 and CDR2 sequences are GTSNPN and SVGIG (reference sequence). The CDR3 is CAWSPGPGTDTQYF.

The V gene is TRBV29-1, the J gene TRBJ1-3; the TRBD1 assignment by TCRdb is unverifiable without DNA. Germline V gene lookup returns CDR1 SQVTM and CDR2 ANQGSEA. The CDR3 covers 14 residues. The CDR3 here is CSVEGGPAGNTIYF.

The chain has TRBV20-1 and TRBJ2-7. Germline V gene data show CDR1 as DFQATT and CDR2 as SNEGSKA (reference sequence). The length of the CDR3 is 16 residues. CDR3 sequence: CSARDEILGMGYEQYF.

The J gene is TRBJ1-1, the V gene TRBV15; lacking DNA, the TRBD1 call made by TCRdb goes unchecked. The CDR3 length is 14 residues. CDR1 is LNHNV, CDR2 YYDKDF, per germline (reference sequence). The CDR3 region is CATSTPSRGFEAFF.

The genes are TRBV12-3 or TRBV12-4 and TRBJ1-1; TCRdb selects TRBD1, and the lack of DNA leaves this call unchecked. This CDR3 is 14 amino acids long. The CDR3 loop is CASAYEGTGTEAFF.

The chain recombines TRBV7-9 with TRBJ2-7; TCRdb lists TRBD1, though no DNA is available to test this call. The germline V gene has CDR1 SEHNR and CDR2 FQNEAQ (reference sequence). The CDR3 covers 13 residues. The chain's CDR3 is CASRTASSYEQYF.

CDR3: CASSQRDRVNYGYTF. The chain couples TRBV3-1 to TRBJ1-2; TCRdb's D call of TRBD1 is untestable without DNA. Germline loops: CDR1 LGHDT, CDR2 YNNKEL (reference sequence). The CDR3 spans 15 residues. Full variable domain (remainder filled in from reference TRBV3-1 and TRBJ1-2): DTAVSQTPKYLVTQMGNDKSIKCEQNLGHDTMYWYKQDSKKFLKIMFSYNNKELIINETVPNRFSPKSPDKAHLNLHINSLELGDSAVYFCASSQRDRVNYGYTFGSGTRLTVV.

J is TRBJ2-7 and V is TRBV2; TCRdb calls TRBD1, which cannot be checked without DNA. The CDR3 has 14 amino acids. Germline-derived CDR1 and CDR2 are SNHLY and FYNNEI. This chain's CDR3 is CASSPSVWGREQYF.

The chain employs TRBV6-6 and TRBJ2-5; the TRBD2 assignment by TCRdb is unverifiable without DNA. This CDR3 is built from 15 residues. CDR1 is MNHNY and CDR2 is SVGAGI in the germline V gene (reference sequence). The CDR3 region is CASSYRDGLQETQYF.

V usage is TRBV20-1 and J usage is TRBJ2-4. CDR1 is DFQATT, CDR2 SNEGSKA, per germline (reference sequence). The CDR3 is made up of 13 amino acids. CDR3 amino acids: CSASEATKNIQYF.

The J gene is TRBJ2-1, the V gene TRBV6-5; with no DNA, the TCRdb D assignment of TRBD2 cannot be verified. CDR1 is MNHEY and CDR2 is SVGAGI in the germline V gene. The CDR3 length is 14 residues. The CDR3 loop is CASSQRGDLNEQFF.

This chain joins TRBV28 and TRBJ2-1; without DNA, the TCRdb call of TRBD1 cannot be checked. The germline CDR1 and CDR2 sequences are MDHEN and SYDVKM. CDR3 length: 14 amino acids. CDR3 loop: CASSSGQFYNEQFF. Complete variable domain (other parts from reference TRBV28 and TRBJ2-1): DVKVTQSSRYLVKRTGEKVFLECVQDMDHENMFWYRQDPGLGLRLIYFSYDVKMKEKGDIPEGYSVSREKKERFSLILESASTNQTSMYLCASSSGQFYNEQFFGPGTRLTVL.

The chain couples TRBV5-1 to TRBJ2-1; the TCRdb call, TRBD2, lacks DNA for checking. There are 16 residues in the CDR3. Germline assignment: CDR1 SGHRS and CDR2 YFSETQ. CDR3 amino acids: CASSLGSGGTYNEQFF.

The chain carries TRBV29-1 and TRBJ2-7; there is no DNA to check the TCRdb D call of TRBD1. The CDR3 totals 12 residues. Germline assignment: CDR1 SQVTM and CDR2 ANQGSEA. The chain's CDR3 is CSVVSTGLEQYF.

The chain has TRBV4-2 and TRBJ2-2. This CDR3 has 15 amino acids. In germline, CDR1 is LGHNA, CDR2 YNFKEQ. The CDR3 here is CASSQVVENTGELFF.

The chain is built from TRBV12-3 or TRBV12-4 and TRBJ2-7; without DNA, the TCRdb call of TRBD2 cannot be checked. This CDR3 has 12 amino acids. CDR3 residues: CASKLSGYEQYF.

V and J are TRBV19 and TRBJ2-7; TCRdb designates TRBD2, a call that cannot be tested without DNA. CDR1 is LNHDA and CDR2 is SQIVND in the germline V gene (reference sequence). The length of the CDR3 is 14 residues. This CDR3 reads CASSLRDGHYEQYF.

The chain is built from TRBV6-2 or TRBV6-3 and TRBJ2-7; TCRdb's D call, TRBD1, is unchecked because there is no DNA. CDR3 size: 15 residues. The germline V gene encodes CDR1 MNHEY and CDR2 SVGEGT. The CDR3 sequence is CASSYATGMSYEQYF.

The chain carries TRBV20-1 and TRBJ2-1; the TCRdb call, TRBD2, lacks DNA for checking. Germline loops: CDR1 DFQATT, CDR2 SNEGSKA (reference sequence). CDR3 length equals 13 residues. The CDR3 loop is CSASGGAEREQFF.